A single sample gave rise to the 18 T cell receptor beta chains below, sequenced in a study of cytomegalovirus exposure and HLA in healthy donors. Primers for the PCR totalled 60 Vbeta and 13 Jbeta. Sequencing was performed with immunoSEQ multiplex PCR; in TCRdb, only in-frame clones are kept and a portion is missing. The sample yields some 130,000 clones, nearly 80% seen once. Sequencing was performed on PBMCs. The receptors were sampled from a man aged 30 to 39 in good health and CMV-seronegative.

V is TRBV10-1 and J is TRBJ2-1, with D possibly being TRBD2 (6 bases). The CDR3 consists of 15 residues. Germline V gene lookup returns CDR1 WNHNN and CDR2 SYGVQD (reference sequence). V was shortened by 0 bases and J by 10 bases, with 16 bases between the two germline ends. CDR3: CASSESGTSRVEQFF. The CDR3, as DNA: TGCGCCAGCAGTGAGTCGGGGACTTCGAGAGTAGAGCAGTTCTTC.

This clone showed up just once. The CDR3 DNA follows: TGTGCCAGCAGCTTCGAAATAGCGGGGTACAATGAGCAGTTCTTC. This codes for CASSFEIAGYNEQFF. This chain uses TRBV7-2 with TRBJ2-1; TRBD2 matches 8 bases. The V gene end was trimmed by 3 bases and the J gene end by 4 bases; junction bases not matched to a gene: 5. From germline, CDR1 is SGHTA and CDR2 FQGNSA. CDR3 length: 15 amino acids.

V and J are TRBV5-1 and TRBJ2-2; D is undetermined. The V gene lost 0 bases and the J gene lost 2 bases, with 5 bases spanning the gap. The CDR3 contains 14 residues. Germline lookup yields CDR1 SGHRS and CDR2 YFSETQ. CDR3 DNA: TGCGCCAGCAGCTTGGACTCAAACACCGGGGAGCTGTTTTTT. This translates into CASSLDSNTGELFF. The variable domain in full, completed from reference TRBV5-1 and TRBJ2-2, reads KAGVTQTPRYLIKTRGQQVTLSCSPISGHRSVSWYQQTPGQGLQFLFEYFSETQRNKGNFPGRFSGRQFSNSRSEMNVSTLELGDSALYLCASSLDSNTGELFFGEGSRLTVL.

The V call is TRBV18, the J call TRBJ2-5; D may be TRBD1 (6 bases). CDR1 is KGHSH and CDR2 is LQKENI in the germline V gene. This CDR3 is 17 amino acids long. V was cut by 1 base and J by 1 base, with 16 bases left in between. The DNA for the CDR3 is TGTGCCAGCTCACCACGGGAACAGGGATACTCCCAAGAGACCCAGTACTTC. It specifies CASSPREQGYSQETQYF.

The genes are TRBV30 and TRBJ2-5; D is unresolved. There are 12 residues in the CDR3. V lost 2 bases and J lost 3, with 7 bases in between. CDR1 is GTSNPN, CDR2 SVGIG, per germline (reference sequence). This chain's CDR3 is CAWSKIEETQYF. DNA for the CDR3: TGTGCCTGGAGTAAGATAGAAGAGACCCAGTACTTC.

The gene calls are TRBV19 and TRBJ2-4, with D possibly being TRBD2 (5 bases). The V end lost 6 bases, the J end lost 7 bases, and 13 bases lay between the germline ends. Looked up from germline, CDR1 is LNHDA and CDR2 is SQIVND (reference sequence). This CDR3 region has 13 residues. The CDR3 loop is CASSLVGVNIQYF. Written as DNA, the CDR3 is TGTGCCAGTAGCTTGGTCGGGGTGAACATTCAGTACTTC.

The chain couples TRBV9 to TRBJ2-1; maybe TRBD2 (5 bases). Trimming shortened V by 0 bases and J by 7 bases, and 8 bases separated the two germline ends. The CDR3 length is 13 residues. From germline, CDR1 is SGDLS and CDR2 YYNGEE. CDR3 residues: CASSVDTGNEQFF. CDR3 coding DNA: TGTGCCAGCAGCGTAGACACGGGAAATGAGCAGTTCTTC.

This clone was seen only a few times. The rearrangement joins TRBV5-1 to TRBJ2-1, with D maybe TRBD1 (5 bases). Germline loops: CDR1 SGHRS, CDR2 YFSETQ. This CDR3 spans 14 amino acids. Between the trimmed V and J ends, which lost 0 bases and 8 bases, there was a span of 12 bases. The CDR3 sequence is CASSLAREEDEQFF. CDR3 nucleotide sequence: TGCGCCAGCAGCTTGGCCAGGGAAGAAGATGAGCAGTTCTTC.

The chain has TRBV19 and TRBJ2-7; D is possibly TRBD2 (7 bases). V lost 10 bases and J 0 bases, leaving 13 bases between the germline ends. This CDR3 region has 13 residues. The germline gives CDR1 LNHDA, CDR2 SQIVND (reference sequence). The CDR3 nucleotides are TGTGCCACCCAGCGGGACAACTCCTACGAGCAGTACTTC. Amino acid sequence: CATQRDNSYEQYF.

This chain connects TRBV27 to TRBJ1-1, with D possibly TRBD1 on 6 matching bases. This CDR3 comprises 14 residues. Deletions cut 3 bases from V and 6 bases from J, with 14 bases between. Germline V gene data show CDR1 as MNHEY and CDR2 as SMNVEV (reference sequence). The DNA for the CDR3 is TGTGCCAGCAGTTTCGTGTGGGGGCAGGCTGAAGCTTTCTTT. Translation gives CASSFVWGQAEAFF.

V gene TRBV5-6 combines with J gene TRBJ2-7; D unresolved. This CDR3 spans 12 amino acids. Trimming left V 1 base short and J 3 bases short, with 5 bases between. Germline V gene sequence: CDR1 SGHDT, CDR2 YYEEEE. CDR3 nucleotide sequence: TGTGCCAGCAGCTTGTATCTCTACGAGCAGTACTTC. It encodes CASSLYLYEQYF.

V is TRBV28 and J is TRBJ1-4; D is uncertain. CDR3 length: 15 amino acids. Per germline, CDR1 MDHEN and CDR2 SYDVKM. Trimming shortened V by 6 bases and J by 0 bases, and 11 bases separated the two germline ends. The CDR3 sequence: CASSLSTATNEKLFF. The CDR3 DNA is TGTGCCAGCAGCTTAAGTACTGCAACTAATGAAAAACTGTTTTTT.

The V call is TRBV19, the J call TRBJ2-7; D is uncertain. Between the trimmed V and J ends, which lost 5 bases and 3 bases, there was a span of 17 bases. This CDR3 has 15 amino acids. CDR1 and CDR2 from the germline V gene are LNHDA and SQIVND (reference sequence). This CDR3 reads CASSPVGGENYEQYF. The CDR3 bases are TGTGCCAGTAGTCCCGTGGGTGGAGAAAACTACGAGCAGTACTTC.

The V gene is TRBV6-1, the J gene TRBJ2-7; 10 positions match TRBD1. This CDR3 spans 14 amino acids. Trimming cost V 11 bases and J 5 bases; bases outside gene matches: 12. CDR1 is MNHNS, CDR2 SASEGT, per germline. The CDR3: CAGTTGTGVDEQYF. CDR3 in DNA: TGTGCCGGTACTACTGGGACAGGGGTAGACGAGCAGTACTTC.

This clone occurred a few times. The chain joins TRBV10-3 to TRBJ1-2; D call uncertain. This CDR3 contains 14 residues. Trimming took 9 bases from V and 0 from J, leaving 14 bases between them. CDR1 is ENHRY, CDR2 SYGVKD, per germline. The CDR3 spells CAIRGADSNYGYTF. The CDR3 coding sequence is TGTGCCATTCGAGGCGCTGACTCTAACTATGGCTACACCTTC.

V usage is TRBV9 and J usage is TRBJ1-3; TRBD1 is a possible D gene (6 bases). Between the trimmed V and J ends, which lost 5 bases and 0 bases, there was a span of 12 bases. Germline V gives CDR1 SGDLS, CDR2 YYNGEE. The CDR3 has 15 amino acids. As DNA, the CDR3 is TGTGCCAGCAGTTCCGACAGGCTCTCTGGAAACACCATATATTTT. As protein: CASSSDRLSGNTIYF.

This rearrangement joins TRBV5-1 to TRBJ2-2; 14 bases are shared with TRBD2. With 3 bases clipped from V and 6 bases from J, the junction kept 4 bases outside the gene matches. CDR1 and CDR2 from the germline V gene are SGHRS and YFSETQ. This CDR3 is built from 16 residues. The DNA of the CDR3 is TGCGCCAGCAGCTCCTCGGGACTAGCGGGAGCCGGGGAGCTGTTTTTT. Encoded protein: CASSSSGLAGAGELFF.

This clone was seen only once. The V call is TRBV4-1, the J call TRBJ2-1; D is ambiguous. Trimming removed 0 bases from V and 0 bases from J, with 6 bases in between. The CDR3 is 15 amino acids. Germline CDR1 and CDR2: MGHRA and YSYEKL. The CDR3 DNA reads TGCGCCAGCAGCCAAGAGCTGAGCTCCTACAATGAGCAGTTCTTC. Protein: CASSQELSSYNEQFF.